The 2 T cell receptor beta chains below come from one sample, sequenced in a study of blood T cell repertoires in COVID-19. Profiled with immunoSEQ multiplex PCR; TCRdb holds only in-frame clones, not every one. The data contain about 240,000 clones, 75% to 85% of them singletons. The sequenced sample was peripheral blood. The source of these receptors is a woman aged 70-85 years with acute or convalescent COVID-19.

This chain links TRBV30 with TRBJ2-3, with TRBD2 identical over 13 bases. V was pared by 5 bases and J by 2 bases, with 4 bases of the junction left unmatched. Germline V gene lookup returns CDR1 GTSNPN and CDR2 SVGIG (reference sequence). The CDR3 sequence is 15 residues long. The CDR3 region has the DNA TGTGCCTGGGGGGGACTAGCGGGGAACACAGATACGCAGTATTTT. As protein: CAWGGLAGNTDTQYF.

Only a few counts were recorded for this clone. This specimen includes other DNA sequences encoding the same CDR3. The chain links TRBV19 to TRBJ1-6; D is perhaps TRBD1 (6 bases). The V and J ends lost 5 bases and 13 bases respectively, with 9 bases between them. The CDR3 contains 11 residues. The V gene's germline CDR1 is LNHDA and CDR2 SQIVND (reference sequence). In DNA form, the CDR3 reads TGTGCCAGTAGTCAGCAGGGGCCCCTCCACTTT. It translates to CASSQQGPLHF.